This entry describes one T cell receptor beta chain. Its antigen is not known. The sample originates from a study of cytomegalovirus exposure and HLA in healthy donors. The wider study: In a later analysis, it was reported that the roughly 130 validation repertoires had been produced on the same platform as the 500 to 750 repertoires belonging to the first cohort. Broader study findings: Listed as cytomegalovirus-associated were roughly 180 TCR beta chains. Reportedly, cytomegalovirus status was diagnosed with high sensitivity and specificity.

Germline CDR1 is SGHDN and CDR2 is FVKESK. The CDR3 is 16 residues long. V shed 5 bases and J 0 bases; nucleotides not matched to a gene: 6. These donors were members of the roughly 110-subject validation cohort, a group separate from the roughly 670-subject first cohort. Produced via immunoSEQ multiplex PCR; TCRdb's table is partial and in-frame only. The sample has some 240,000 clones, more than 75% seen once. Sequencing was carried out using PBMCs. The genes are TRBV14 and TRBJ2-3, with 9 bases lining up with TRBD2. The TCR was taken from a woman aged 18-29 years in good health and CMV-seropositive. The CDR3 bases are TGTGCCAGCAGCTCCAGACTAGCGGTTAGCACAGATACGCAGTATTTT. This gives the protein CASSSRLAVSTDTQYF.